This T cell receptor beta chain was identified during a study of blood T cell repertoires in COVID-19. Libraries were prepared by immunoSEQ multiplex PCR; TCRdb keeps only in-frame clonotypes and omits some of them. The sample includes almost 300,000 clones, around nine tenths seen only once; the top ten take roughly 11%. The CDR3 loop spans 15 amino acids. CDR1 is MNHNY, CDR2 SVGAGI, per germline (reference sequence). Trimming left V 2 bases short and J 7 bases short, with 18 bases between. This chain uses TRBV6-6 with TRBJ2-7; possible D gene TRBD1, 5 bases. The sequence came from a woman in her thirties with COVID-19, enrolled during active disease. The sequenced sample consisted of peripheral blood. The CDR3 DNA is TGTGCCAGCAGTTACCCGCGGACACCCCCAGGGGAGCAGTACTTC. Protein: CASSYPRTPPGEQYF.